The rows below give T cell receptor beta chains drawn from one sample of a study of cytomegalovirus exposure and HLA in healthy donors. The method was immunoSEQ multiplex PCR; TCRdb's version includes in-frame clones alone and lacks a portion of them. The sample lists about 120,000 clones, about 76% occurring once. The source material was PBMCs. These receptors were collected from a woman between 35 and 50 years old in good health and CMV-seropositive. CDR3s include the opening cysteine and the closing phenylalanine or tryptophan. D genes are given only for firm matches. Only part of the rows carry a size: once, few, many, or a class if the clone is expanded.

d_call,j_call,clone_size,v_call,cdr3_nt,cdr3_aa
TRBD1,TRBJ1-4,NA,TRBV30,TGTGCCTCCTGGACAGGGGGGAATGAAAAACTGTTTTTT,CASWTGGNEKLFF
NA,TRBJ1-4,NA,TRBV5-1,TGCGCCAGCAGCCCACGCAGGGCCGCTAATGAAAAACTGTTTTTT,CASSPRRAANEKLFF
NA,TRBJ1-2,NA,TRBV7-2,TGTGCCAGCAGCTTAGAGGCGGGCTATGGCTACACCTTC,CASSLEAGYGYTF
NA,TRBJ2-1,NA,TRBV15,TGTGCCACCAGCAGACCCCTGACGGGGAGGAATGAGCAGTTCTTC,CATSRPLTGRNEQFF
TRBD1,TRBJ1-4,NA,TRBV5-4,TGTGCCAGCAGCTTGGATTTGCAGGGGGCGAAGGGGGAACTGTTTTTT,CASSLDLQGAKGELFF
NA,TRBJ2-2,NA,TRBV19,TGTGCCAGTACTACTACGTCCCTCTTCGGATCCCTCACCGGGGAGCTGTTTTTT,CASTTTSLFGSLTGELFF
NA,TRBJ2-5,NA,TRBV5-1,TGCGCCAGCGGAGGGGCGTTCCAAGAGACCCAGTACTTC,CASGGAFQETQYF
NA,TRBJ1-1,NA,TRBV5-6,TGTGCCAGCAGCTTGCCGGACAAGCTCACTGAAGCTTTCTTT,CASSLPDKLTEAFF
TRBD1,TRBJ1-6,NA,TRBV5-1,TGCGCCAGCAGCCCGGGACAGGGGAACTCACCCCTCCACTTT,CASSPGQGNSPLHF
TRBD1,TRBJ1-5,few,TRBV30,TGTGCCTGGACGACAGGGGTTTACCAGCCCCAGCATTTT,CAWTTGVYQPQHF
TRBD1,TRBJ2-5,NA,TRBV4-1,TGCGCCAGCAGCCAAGATTACGGGACAGGGTGGGAGACCCAGTACTTC,CASSQDYGTGWETQYF
TRBD1,TRBJ1-4,NA,TRBV6-6,TGTGCCAGCAGTCGGGGACAGGGAGTCAATGAAAAACTGTTTTTT,CASSRGQGVNEKLFF
NA,TRBJ2-3,NA,TRBV10-3,TGTGCCATCAGTGAACAGGGATCTAGCACAGATACGCAGTATTTT,CAISEQGSSTDTQYF
NA,TRBJ1-5,few,TRBV30,TGTGCCTGGAGTGGGGCTAGCAATCAGCCCCAGCATTTT,CAWSGASNQPQHF
TRBD2,TRBJ2-2,NA,TRBV27,TGTGCCAGCAAGATAAGCGGGGTGAACACCGGGGAGCTGTTTTTT,CASKISGVNTGELFF